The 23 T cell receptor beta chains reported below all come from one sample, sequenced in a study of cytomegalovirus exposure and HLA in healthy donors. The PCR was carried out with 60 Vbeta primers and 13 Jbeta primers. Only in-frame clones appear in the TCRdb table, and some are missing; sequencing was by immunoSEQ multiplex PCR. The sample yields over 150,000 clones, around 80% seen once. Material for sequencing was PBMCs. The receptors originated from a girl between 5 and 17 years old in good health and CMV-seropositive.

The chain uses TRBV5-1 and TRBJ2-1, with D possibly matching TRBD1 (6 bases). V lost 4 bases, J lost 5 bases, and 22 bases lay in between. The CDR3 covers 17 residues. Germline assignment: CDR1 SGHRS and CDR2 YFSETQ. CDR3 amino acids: CASSPDSSFSRHNEQFF. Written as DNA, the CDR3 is TGCGCCAGCAGCCCGGACAGTTCCTTTAGTCGACACAATGAGCAGTTCTTC.

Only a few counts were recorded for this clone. CDR3 nucleotides: TGTGCCAGCAGTTCCCTAGCGGGGAGCCCAGAGACCCAGTACTTC. It yields the protein CASSSLAGSPETQYF. J is TRBJ2-5 and V is TRBV27; 9 bases are shared with TRBD2. Germline values: CDR1 MNHEY, CDR2 SMNVEV (reference sequence). The V segment lost 4 bases and the J segment 4 bases; nucleotides outside the gene matches: 7. This CDR3 spans 15 amino acids.

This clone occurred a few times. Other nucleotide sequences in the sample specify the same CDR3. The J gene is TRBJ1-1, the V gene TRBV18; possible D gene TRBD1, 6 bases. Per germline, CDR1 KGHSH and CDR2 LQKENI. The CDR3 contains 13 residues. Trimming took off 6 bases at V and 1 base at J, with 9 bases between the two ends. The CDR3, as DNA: TGTGCCAGCTCCCCGGGACAGAACACTGAAGCTTTCTTT. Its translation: CASSPGQNTEAFF.

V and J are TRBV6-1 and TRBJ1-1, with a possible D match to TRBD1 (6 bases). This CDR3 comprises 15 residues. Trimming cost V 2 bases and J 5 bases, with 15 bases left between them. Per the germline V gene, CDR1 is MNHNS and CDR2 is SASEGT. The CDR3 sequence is CASSELGRGRTEAFF. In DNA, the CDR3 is TGTGCCAGCAGTGAACTGGGCAGGGGCAGGACTGAAGCTTTCTTT.

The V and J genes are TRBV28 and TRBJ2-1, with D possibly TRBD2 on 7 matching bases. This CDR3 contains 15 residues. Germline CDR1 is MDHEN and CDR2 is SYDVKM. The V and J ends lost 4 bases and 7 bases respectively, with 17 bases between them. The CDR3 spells CASSSEGGRINEQFF. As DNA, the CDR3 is TGTGCCAGCAGTTCGGAGGGGGGGCGGATTAATGAGCAGTTCTTC.

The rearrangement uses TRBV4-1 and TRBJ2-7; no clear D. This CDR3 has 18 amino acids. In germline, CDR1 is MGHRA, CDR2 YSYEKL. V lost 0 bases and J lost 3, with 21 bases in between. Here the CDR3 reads CASSQEAVVASGLYEQYF. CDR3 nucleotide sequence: TGCGCCAGCAGCCAAGAGGCCGTGGTCGCGTCAGGCCTCTACGAGCAGTACTTC.

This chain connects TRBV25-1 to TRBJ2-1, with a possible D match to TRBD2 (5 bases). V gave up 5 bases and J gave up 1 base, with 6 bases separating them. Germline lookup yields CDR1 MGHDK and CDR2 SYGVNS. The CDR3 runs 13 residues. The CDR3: CASSSGSYNEQFF. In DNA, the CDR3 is TGTGCCAGCAGTAGCGGATCCTACAATGAGCAGTTCTTC. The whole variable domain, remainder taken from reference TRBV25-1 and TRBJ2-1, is EADIYQTPRYLVIGTGKKITLECSQTMGHDKMYWYQQDPGMELHLIHYSYGVNSTEKGDLSSESTVSRIRTEHFPLTLESARPSHTSQYLCASSSGSYNEQFFGPGTRLTVL.

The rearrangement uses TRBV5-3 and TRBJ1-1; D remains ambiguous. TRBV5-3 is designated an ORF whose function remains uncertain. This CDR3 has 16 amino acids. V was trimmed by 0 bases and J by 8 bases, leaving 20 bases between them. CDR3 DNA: TGTGCCAGAAGCTTGGGGAGGCCAGGCGCCTGGATAGAAGCTTTCTTT. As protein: CARSLGRPGAWIEAFF.

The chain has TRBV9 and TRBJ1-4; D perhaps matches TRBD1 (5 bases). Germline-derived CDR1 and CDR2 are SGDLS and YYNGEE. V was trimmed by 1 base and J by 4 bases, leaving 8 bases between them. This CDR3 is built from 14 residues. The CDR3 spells CASSVQGFNEKLFF. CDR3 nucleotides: TGTGCCAGCAGCGTACAGGGCTTTAATGAAAAACTGTTTTTT. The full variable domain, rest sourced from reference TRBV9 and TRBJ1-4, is DSGVTQTPKHLITATGQRVTLRCSPRSGDLSVYWYQQSLDQGLQFLIQYYNGEERAKGNILERFSAQQFPDLHSELNLSSLELGDSALYFCASSVQGFNEKLFFGSGTQLSVL.

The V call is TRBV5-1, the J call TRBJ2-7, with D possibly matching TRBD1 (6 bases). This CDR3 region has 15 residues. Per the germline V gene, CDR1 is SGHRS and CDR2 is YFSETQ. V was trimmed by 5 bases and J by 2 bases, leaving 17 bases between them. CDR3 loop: CASRIRGGGPYEQYF. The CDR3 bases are TGCGCCAGCAGAATCAGGGGTGGAGGCCCCTACGAGCAGTACTTC. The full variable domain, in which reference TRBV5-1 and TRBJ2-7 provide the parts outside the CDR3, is KAGVTQTPRYLIKTRGQQVTLSCSPISGHRSVSWYQQTPGQGLQFLFEYFSETQRNKGNFPGRFSGRQFSNSRSEMNVSTLELGDSALYLCASRIRGGGPYEQYFGPGTRLTVT.

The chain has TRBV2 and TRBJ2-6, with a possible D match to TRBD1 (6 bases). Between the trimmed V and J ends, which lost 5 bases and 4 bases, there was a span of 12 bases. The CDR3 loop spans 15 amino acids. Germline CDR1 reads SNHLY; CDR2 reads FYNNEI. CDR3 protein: CASSLRGSGANVLTF. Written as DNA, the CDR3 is TGTGCCAGCAGTCTCAGGGGATCCGGGGCCAACGTCCTGACTTTC. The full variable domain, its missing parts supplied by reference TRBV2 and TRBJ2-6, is EPEVTQTPSHQVTQMGQEVILRCVPISNHLYFYWYRQILGQKVEFLVSFYNNEISEKSEIFDDQFSVERPDGSNFTLKIRSTKLEDSAMYFCASSLRGSGANVLTFGAGSRLTVL.

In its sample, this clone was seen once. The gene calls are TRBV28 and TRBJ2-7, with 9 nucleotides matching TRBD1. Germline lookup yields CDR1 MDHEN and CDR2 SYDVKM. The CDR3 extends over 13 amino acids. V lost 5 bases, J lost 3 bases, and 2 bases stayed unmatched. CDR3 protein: CASSEGQGYEQYF. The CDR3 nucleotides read TGTGCCAGCAGTGAGGGACAGGGCTACGAGCAGTACTTC.

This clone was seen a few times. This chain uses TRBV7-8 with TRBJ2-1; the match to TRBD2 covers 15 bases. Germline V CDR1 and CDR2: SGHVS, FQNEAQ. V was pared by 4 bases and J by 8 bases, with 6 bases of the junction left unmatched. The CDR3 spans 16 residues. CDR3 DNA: TGTGCCAGCAGCTCACGGACTAGCGGGGGGGCGGATGAGCAGTTCTTC. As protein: CASSSRTSGGADEQFF.

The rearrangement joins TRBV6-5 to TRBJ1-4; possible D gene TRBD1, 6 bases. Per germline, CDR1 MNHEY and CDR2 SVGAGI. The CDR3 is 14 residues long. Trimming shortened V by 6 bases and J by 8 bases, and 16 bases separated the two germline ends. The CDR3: CASRPQGKGEKLFF. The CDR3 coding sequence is TGTGCCAGCAGGCCGCAGGGGAAGGGGGAAAAACTGTTTTTT.

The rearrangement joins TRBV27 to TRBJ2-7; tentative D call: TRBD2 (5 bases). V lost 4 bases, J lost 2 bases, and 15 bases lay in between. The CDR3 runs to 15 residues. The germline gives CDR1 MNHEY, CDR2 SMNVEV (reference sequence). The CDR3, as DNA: TGTGCCAGCAGTTACGGGGAGACGGCAGCCTACGAGCAGTACTTC. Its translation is CASSYGETAAYEQYF.

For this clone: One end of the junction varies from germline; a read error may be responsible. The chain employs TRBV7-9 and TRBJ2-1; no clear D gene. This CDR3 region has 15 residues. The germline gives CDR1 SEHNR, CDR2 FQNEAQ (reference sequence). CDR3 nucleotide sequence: TGTTCCAGCAGCTTAGTTCCGAGCTCCTACAATGAGCAGTTCTTC. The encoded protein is CSSSLVPSSYNEQFF. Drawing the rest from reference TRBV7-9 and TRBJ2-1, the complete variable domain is DTGVSQNPRHKITKRGQNVTFRCDPISEHNRLYWYRQTLGQGPEFLTYFQNEAQLEKSRLLSDRFSAERPKGSFSTLEIQRTEQGDSAMYLCSSSLVPSSYNEQFFGPGTRLTVL.

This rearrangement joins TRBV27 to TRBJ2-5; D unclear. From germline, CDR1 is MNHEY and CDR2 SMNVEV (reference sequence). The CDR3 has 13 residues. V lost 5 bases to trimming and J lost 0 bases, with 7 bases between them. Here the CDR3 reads CASSTQYQETQYF. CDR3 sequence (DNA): TGTGCCAGCAGTACCCAGTACCAAGAGACCCAGTACTTC.

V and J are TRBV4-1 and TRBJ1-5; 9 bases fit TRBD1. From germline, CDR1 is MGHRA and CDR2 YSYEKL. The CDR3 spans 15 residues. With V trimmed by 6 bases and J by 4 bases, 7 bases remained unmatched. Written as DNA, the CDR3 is TGCGCCAGCAGTCGGACCGGGACAGGGAATCAGCCCCAGCATTTT. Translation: CASSRTGTGNQPQHF.

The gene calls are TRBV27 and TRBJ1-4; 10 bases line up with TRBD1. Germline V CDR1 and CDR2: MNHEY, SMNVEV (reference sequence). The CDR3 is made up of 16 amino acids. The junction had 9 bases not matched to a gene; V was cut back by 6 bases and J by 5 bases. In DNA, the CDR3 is TGTGCCAGCAGGCCAACCTGGGACAGGGGAAATGAAAAACTGTTTTTT. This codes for CASRPTWDRGNEKLFF.

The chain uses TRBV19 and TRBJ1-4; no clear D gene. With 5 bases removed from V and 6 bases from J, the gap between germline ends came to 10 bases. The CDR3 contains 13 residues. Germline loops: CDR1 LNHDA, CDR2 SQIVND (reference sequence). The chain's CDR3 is CASSEALDEKLFF. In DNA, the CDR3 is TGTGCCAGTAGTGAAGCCCTGGATGAAAAACTGTTTTTT.

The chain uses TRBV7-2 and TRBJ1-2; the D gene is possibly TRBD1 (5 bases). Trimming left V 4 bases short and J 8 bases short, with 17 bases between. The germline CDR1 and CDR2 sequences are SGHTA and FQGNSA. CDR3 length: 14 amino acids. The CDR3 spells CASSSTGGVGGYTF. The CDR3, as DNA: TGTGCCAGCAGCTCCACGGGGGGGGTCGGCGGCTACACCTTC.

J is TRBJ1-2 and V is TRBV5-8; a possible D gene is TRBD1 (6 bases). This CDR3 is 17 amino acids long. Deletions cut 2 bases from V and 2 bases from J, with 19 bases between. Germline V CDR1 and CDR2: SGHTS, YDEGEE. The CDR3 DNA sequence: TGTGCCAGCAGCTTCGAACAGGGTGAGGTCTCGAACTATGGCTACACCTTC. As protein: CASSFEQGEVSNYGYTF.

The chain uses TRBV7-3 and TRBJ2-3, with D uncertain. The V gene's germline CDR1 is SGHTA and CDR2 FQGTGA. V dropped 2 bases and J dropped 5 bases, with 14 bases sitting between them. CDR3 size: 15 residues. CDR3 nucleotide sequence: TGTGCCAGCAGCTTAGGATCAGGCTCCAAAGATACGCAGTATTTT. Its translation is CASSLGSGSKDTQYF.